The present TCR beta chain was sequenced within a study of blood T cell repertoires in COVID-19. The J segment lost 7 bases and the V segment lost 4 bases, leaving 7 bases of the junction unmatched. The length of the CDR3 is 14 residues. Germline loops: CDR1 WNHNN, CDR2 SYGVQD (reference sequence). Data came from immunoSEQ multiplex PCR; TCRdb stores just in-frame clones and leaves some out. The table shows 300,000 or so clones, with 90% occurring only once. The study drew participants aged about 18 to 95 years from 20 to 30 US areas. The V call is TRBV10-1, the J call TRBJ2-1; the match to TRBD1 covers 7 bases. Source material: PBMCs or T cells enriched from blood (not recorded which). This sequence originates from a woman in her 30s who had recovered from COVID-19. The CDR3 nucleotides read TGCGCCAGCAGTGCCGGGACAGTTGGGAATGAGCAGTTCTTC. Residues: CASSAGTVGNEQFF.